This TCR beta chain is from a study of metastatic and nonmetastatic thyroid tumors. With MiXCR, TCRdb called clones anew from the PCR reads. This sample has about 15,000 clones, with approximately 24% found just once. Study conclusions and caveats: In blood and tumor, TCR beta diversity was reportedly significantly higher in malignant thyroid tumors than in benign nodules.

This clone was observed a few times. Its cognate antigen is unknown. An end of the junction differs from the germline gene, which may be a read error. Treatment of any kind had been given to no patient before thyroid surgery. Sequencing was performed on tumor tissue. This receptor was taken from a female donor with papillary thyroid cancer or a benign thyroid nodule (not recorded which). Some clones in this sample may be carry-over from other donors' samples.

CDR3 DNA sequence: TGTGTCAGCAGTAGCGGCACAGATACGCAGTATTTT. Residues: CVSSSGTDTQYF. The V and J genes are TRBV2 and TRBJ2-3; weak D call: TRBD2 (5 bases). Per germline, CDR1 SNHLY and CDR2 FYNNEI. This CDR3 is built from 12 residues.